Given below is one TCR beta chain in context. One junction end disagrees with the germline gene, perhaps due to a read error. Regarding time point: cycle 4 day 1 (C4D1), after five to seven weeks of nivolumab. Each patient's relapse followed autologous stem cell transplantation, and brentuximab vedotin exposure varied. Using magnetic negative selection, the CD4+ T cells were separated out of thawed PBMCs. Only in-frame clones appear in the TCRdb table, and some are missing; sequencing was by immunoSEQ multiplex PCR. This sample has some 11,000 clones, with approximately 74% found just once. The record originates from a study of PD-1 blockade in classical Hodgkin lymphoma. The germline CDR1 and CDR2 sequences are SGHDT and YYEEEE. The CDR3 sequence is 13 residues long.

The chain links TRBV5-6 to TRBJ2-5; D possibly matches TRBD1 or TRBD2 (5 bases each). The receptor was derived from a human donor with classical Hodgkin lymphoma. Sequenced material: CD4+ T cells from blood, taken before the fourth cycle of nivolumab. For the CDR3, the DNA is TGTGCCAGCACCTTGGGGGTTGGGGAGACCCAGTACTTC. Its protein product is CASTLGVGETQYF.